A single sample gave rise to the 2 T cell receptor beta chains below, sequenced in a study of early T cells in non-severe SARS-CoV-2 infection. TCRdb used MiXCR to reprocess the 5' RACE reads, holding one entry per CDR3 protein. This repertoire shows tens of thousands of distinct CDR3 sequences, over 12% found once; its top ten account for approximately 4%. The source material was whole blood, sampled at baseline. These receptors were obtained from an adult who was a healthcare worker with PCR-confirmed SARS-CoV-2 infection or an uninfected control (not recorded which).

The rearrangement joins TRBV6-5 to TRBJ2-3, with TRBD1 identical over 8 bases. This CDR3 contains 13 residues. CDR1 is MNHEY, CDR2 SVGAGI, per germline. V lost 7 bases to trimming and J lost 3 bases; unmatched junction nucleotides: 3. CDR3 DNA: TGTGCCAGCACCCGGACAGGGACAGATACGCAGTATTTT. Protein: CASTRTGTDTQYF.

This clonotype was picked up a small number of times. The chain combines TRBV20-1 with TRBJ2-2; maybe TRBD2 (6 bases). The germline CDR1 and CDR2 sequences are DFQATT and SNEGSKA (reference sequence). Between the trimmed V and J ends, which lost 0 bases and 1 base, there was a span of 12 bases. This CDR3 is built from 16 residues. CDR3 sequence (DNA): TGCAGTGCTAGAGATCAACGGCGGGGGAACACCGGGGAGCTGTTTTTT. It translates to CSARDQRRGNTGELFF.